Listed here are 29 T cell receptor beta chains from one sample, sequenced in a study of OX40 agonist ivuxolimab in advanced cancers. Sequencing used immunoSEQ multiplex PCR; TCRdb keeps in-frame clones, though not all of them. The sample carries about 100,000 clones, about 91% recorded once. Source: CD4+ or CD8+ T cells sorted from blood, taken in a trial of the OX40 agonist ivuxolimab. Receptor source: an adult with an advanced solid tumor such as melanoma, head and neck, liver or kidney cancer.

J is TRBJ2-2 and V is TRBV5-4; 7 positions match TRBD1. Germline CDR1 SGHNT, CDR2 YYREEE (reference sequence). J lost 6 bases, V lost 0 bases, and 2 bases had no gene match. The CDR3 runs to 14 residues. CDR3 region: CASSLGQGSGELFF. Written as DNA, the CDR3 is TGTGCCAGCAGCTTGGGACAGGGTTCCGGGGAGCTGTTTTTT.

V gene TRBV28 combines with J gene TRBJ2-4; tentatively, D is TRBD2 (5 bases). The CDR3 totals 17 residues. The germline V gene has CDR1 MDHEN and CDR2 SYDVKM. V gave up 5 bases and J gave up 0 bases, with 17 bases separating them. CDR3 sequence: CASSNPGGGLAKNIQYF. As DNA, the CDR3 is TGTGCCAGCAGTAATCCCGGTGGTGGACTAGCCAAAAACATTCAGTACTTC.

This clone was counted a single time. The V gene is TRBV28, the J gene TRBJ1-2; D may be TRBD1 (6 bases). V lost 6 bases, J lost 3 bases, and 11 bases lay in between. From germline, CDR1 is MDHEN and CDR2 SYDVKM. The CDR3 totals 13 residues. The CDR3 is CASSLQGDYGYTF. CDR3 nucleotides: TGTGCCAGCAGCCTACAGGGTGACTATGGCTACACCTTC.

The gene calls are TRBV4-3 and TRBJ2-2, with D maybe TRBD1 (5 bases). The CDR3 runs to 16 residues. V was cut by 0 bases and J by 5 bases, with 13 bases left in between. The V gene's germline CDR1 is LGHNA and CDR2 YSLEER. The CDR3 nucleotides are TGCGCCAGCAGCCAAGATCGTCAGGGTTGGACCGGGGAGCTGTTTTTT. Translating it yields CASSQDRQGWTGELFF.

This clone was recorded only once. CDR3 nucleotide sequence: TGTGCTAGTGGCCGGGAGGCCGGGCAGCCCCAGCATTTT. Its protein is CASGREAGQPQHF. V is TRBV12-5 and J is TRBJ1-5; D gene ambiguous. Germline V gene lookup returns CDR1 LGHNT and CDR2 FRNRAP. There are 13 residues in the CDR3. The V gene lost 6 bases and the J gene lost 7 bases, with 13 bases spanning the gap.

The gene calls are TRBV4-1 and TRBJ2-6; D tentatively reads TRBD1 or TRBD2 (5 bases each). There are 15 residues in the CDR3. CDR1 and CDR2 from the germline V gene are MGHRA and YSYEKL. The V end was cut by 1 base, the J end by 10 bases, with 14 bases between. This chain's CDR3 is CASSQVGATLNVLTF. Here the CDR3 DNA reads TGCGCCAGCAGCCAAGTCGGGGCTACCCTAAACGTCCTGACTTTC.

This clone occurred a few times. The chain is built from TRBV18 and TRBJ2-1, with TRBD1 as a possible D gene (5 bases). CDR3 size: 15 residues. Trimming removed 3 bases from V and 3 bases from J, with 12 bases in between. Per germline, CDR1 KGHSH and CDR2 LQKENI. CDR3 DNA sequence: TGTGCCAGCTCACCCCTTGGACAACTCTACAATGAGCAGTTCTTC. Translating it yields CASSPLGQLYNEQFF. Looking up the rest from reference TRBV18 and TRBJ2-1 gives the full variable domain: NAGVMQNPRHLVRRRGQEARLRCSPMKGHSHVYWYRQLPEEGLKFMVYLQKENIIDESGMPKERFSAEFPKEGPSILRIQQVVRGDSAAYFCASSPLGQLYNEQFFGPGTRLTVL.

V and J are TRBV7-3 and TRBJ2-3; D is perhaps TRBD2 (5 bases). V lost 0 bases and J lost 9, with 10 bases in between. Germline CDR1 is SGHTA and CDR2 is FQGTGA. There are 13 residues in the CDR3. Written as DNA, the CDR3 is TGTGCCAGCAGCTTAACTGCCTCGGGAACGCAGTATTTT. Translation gives CASSLTASGTQYF.

V usage is TRBV6-1 and J usage is TRBJ2-3; the D is unclear. CDR3 length: 12 residues. Germline CDR1 is MNHNS and CDR2 is SASEGT. Trimming pared 6 bases from V and 5 bases from J, leaving 9 bases between. The CDR3 loop is CASSPYEDTQYF. In DNA form, the CDR3 reads TGTGCCAGCAGCCCGTATGAAGATACGCAGTATTTT.

J is TRBJ1-4 and V is TRBV5-1; D uncertain. Germline CDR1 and CDR2: SGHRS and YFSETQ. The CDR3 consists of 13 residues. Between the trimmed V and J ends, which lost 1 base and 8 bases, there was a span of 9 bases. This CDR3 is CASSLTGNEKLFF. The CDR3 DNA sequence: TGCGCCAGCAGCTTGACCGGGAACGAAAAACTGTTTTTT.

This clone was recorded only once. V usage is TRBV7-2 and J usage is TRBJ2-3, with D uncertain. Trimming took off 1 base at V and 4 bases at J, with 21 bases between the two ends. CDR1 is SGHTA and CDR2 is FQGNSA in the germline V gene. CDR3 size: 18 residues. CDR3 sequence (DNA): TGTGCCAGCAGCTTAGTGTCCCTCCCTAACGGAGTTGCAGATACGCAGTATTTT. It specifies CASSLVSLPNGVADTQYF.

V usage is TRBV18 and J usage is TRBJ2-5; no firm D call. V was trimmed by 2 bases and J by 0 bases, leaving 7 bases between them. In germline, CDR1 is KGHSH, CDR2 LQKENI. The CDR3 covers 14 residues. CDR3 loop: CASSPSAYQETQYF. The CDR3 bases are TGTGCCAGCTCACCATCAGCGTACCAAGAGACCCAGTACTTC.

A single count supports this clone. The chain combines TRBV6-1 with TRBJ1-5; TRBD1 agrees at 8 bases. CDR3 length equals 14 residues. The germline CDR1 and CDR2 sequences are MNHNS and SASEGT. V lost 4 bases to trimming and J lost 5 bases; unmatched junction nucleotides: 4. The CDR3 protein is CASSVDRVHQPQHF. The CDR3, as DNA: TGTGCCAGCAGTGTGGACAGGGTGCATCAGCCCCAGCATTTT.

The genes are TRBV21-1 and TRBJ2-2; TRBD2 is taken as the D call from the table, unchecked against the DNA. TRBV21-1 is recorded as a pseudogene. The CDR3 has 17 amino acids. CDR3 DNA sequence: TGTGCCAGCAGCCCGTGGTCGCGGGAGTCGAACACCGGGGAGCTGTTTTTT. This sequence encodes CASSPWSRESNTGELFF.

The rearrangement links TRBV4-1 to TRBJ1-1; TRBD1 aligns across 9 bases. Germline V gene lookup returns CDR1 MGHRA and CDR2 YSYEKL. The CDR3 length is 15 residues. Losses at the gene ends were 6 bases for V and 3 bases for J; bases not matched to a gene: 8. In nucleotides, the CDR3 is TGCGCCAGCAGTCTTCAACAGGGGGCGGACACTGAAGCTTTCTTT. The encoded protein is CASSLQQGADTEAFF.

V is TRBV9 and J is TRBJ2-2; 7 nucleotides align to TRBD2. This CDR3 region has 16 residues. CDR1 and CDR2 (germline): SGDLS, YYNGEE. With 0 bases clipped from V and 1 base from J, the junction kept 3 bases outside the gene matches. CDR3 sequence (DNA): TGTGCCAGCAGCGTAGTCGCTAGCGGGAACACCGGGGAGCTGTTTTTT. Its translation: CASSVVASGNTGELFF.

The V call is TRBV15, the J call TRBJ2-6; D ambiguous. This CDR3 contains 16 residues. The V and J ends lost 3 bases and 0 bases respectively, with 9 bases between them. Germline V gene data show CDR1 as LNHNV and CDR2 as YYDKDF (reference sequence). CDR3 in amino acids: CATSRLPGSGANVLTF. CDR3 DNA sequence: TGTGCCACCAGCAGGCTCCCAGGCTCTGGGGCCAACGTCCTGACTTTC.

The genes are TRBV4-2 and TRBJ2-1; TRBD2 aligns across 9 bases. The CDR3 runs 15 residues. Germline CDR1 and CDR2: LGHNA and YNFKEQ. Germline trimming cut 3 bases from V and 8 bases from J; bases unmatched to any gene: 8. CDR3 nucleotide sequence: TGTGCCAGCAGCCAGCGGGAGGGCGGTGTATATGAGCAGTTCTTC. Its translation: CASSQREGGVYEQFF.

The chain uses TRBV19 and TRBJ1-1; D ambiguous. V gave up 9 bases and J gave up 1 base, with 9 bases separating them. This CDR3 contains 12 residues. Germline V gives CDR1 LNHDA, CDR2 SQIVND (reference sequence). The CDR3 region is CASGPGNTEAFF. In DNA form, the CDR3 reads TGTGCCAGCGGACCGGGGAACACTGAAGCTTTCTTT.

This clone came up once. This chain connects TRBV7-9 to TRBJ2-3, with TRBD1 matching 11 bases. Losses at the gene ends were 3 bases for V and 6 bases for J; bases not matched to a gene: 8. The CDR3 is 16 amino acids. Looked up from germline, CDR1 is SEHNR and CDR2 is FQNEAQ (reference sequence). CDR3 loop: CASSLGTGGNRDTQYF. CDR3 bases: TGTGCCAGCAGCTTGGGGACAGGGGGAAATCGGGATACGCAGTATTTT.

The chain uses TRBV7-9 and TRBJ2-3, with D possibly being TRBD2 (6 bases). The germline V gene encodes CDR1 SEHNR and CDR2 FQNEAQ (reference sequence). V was cut by 6 bases and J by 2 bases, with 18 bases left in between. CDR3 length: 16 amino acids. CDR3: CASSSDWGVATDTQYF. The CDR3 DNA is TGTGCCAGCAGTTCTGACTGGGGGGTGGCCACAGATACGCAGTATTTT.

V gene TRBV11-3 combines with J gene TRBJ1-5, with D possibly being TRBD1 (5 bases). The CDR3 has 13 residues. CDR1 and CDR2 from the germline V gene are SGHNT and YENEEA. With 4 bases removed from V and 4 bases from J, the gap between germline ends came to 8 bases. Written as DNA, the CDR3 is TGTGCCAGCAGCTCAGCAGGGAATCAGCCCCAGCATTTT. Its translation: CASSSAGNQPQHF.

The chain carries TRBV6-5 and TRBJ1-5; D not resolved. This CDR3 is built from 14 residues. Germline assignment: CDR1 MNHEY and CDR2 SVGAGI. The germline V and J ends were trimmed by 0 bases and 4 bases, with 7 bases remaining between them. CDR3 DNA sequence: TGTGCCAGCAGTTACTCGCGCAGAAATCAGCCCCAGCATTTT. It codes for CASSYSRRNQPQHF.

The chain recombines TRBV5-5 with TRBJ2-7, with 13 nucleotides matching TRBD2. CDR3 length: 15 residues. V shed 4 bases, J shed 3 bases, and the junction held 4 bases outside the gene matches. Germline CDR1 reads SGHKS; CDR2 reads YYEKEE (reference sequence). CDR3 sequence: CASSLRTSGSYEQYF. The CDR3 region has the DNA TGTGCCAGCAGCCTTCGGACTAGCGGGAGCTACGAGCAGTACTTC.

The J gene is TRBJ2-7, the V gene TRBV28, with 7 bases that match TRBD1. Germline CDR1 MDHEN, CDR2 SYDVKM. J gave up 1 base and V 2 bases, and 8 bases lay outside the gene matches. This CDR3 has 16 residues. For the CDR3, the DNA is TGTGCCAGCAGTTTAGCCCGGACAGGTATATCCTACGAGCAGTACTTC. This sequence encodes CASSLARTGISYEQYF.

The chain carries TRBV7-6 and TRBJ1-4, with TRBD1 as a possible D gene (6 bases). Between the trimmed V and J ends, which lost 5 bases and 7 bases, there was a span of 20 bases. Looked up from germline, CDR1 is SGHVS and CDR2 is FNYEAQ. CDR3 length: 16 amino acids. CDR3 loop: CASSEETQGIGEKLFF. The CDR3 nucleotides are TGTGCCAGCAGCGAAGAAACGCAGGGGATCGGTGAAAAACTGTTTTTT.

Turning to this clone: This CDR3 is also generated by other DNA sequences in the sample. The chain combines TRBV27 with TRBJ2-5; D is perhaps TRBD1 (6 bases). Trimming cost V 5 bases and J 2 bases, with 15 bases left between them. Germline loops: CDR1 MNHEY, CDR2 SMNVEV (reference sequence). The CDR3 covers 15 residues. The CDR3 protein is CASSGAQRGQETQYF. CDR3 DNA: TGTGCCAGCAGTGGAGCCCAAAGGGGGCAAGAGACCCAGTACTTC.

The J gene is TRBJ1-1, the V gene TRBV6-5; D possibly corresponds to TRBD1 (6 bases). The V gene's germline CDR1 is MNHEY and CDR2 SVGAGI. The V gene lost 7 bases and the J gene lost 2 bases, with 17 bases spanning the gap. The CDR3 is 15 amino acids. Written as DNA, the CDR3 is TGTGCCAGCACTCAAACATCAGGGGTTAACACTGAAGCTTTCTTT. This codes for CASTQTSGVNTEAFF.

The chain has TRBV28 and TRBJ2-7, with 9 positions matching TRBD2. J was trimmed by 5 bases and V by 6 bases; bases with no gene match: 8. CDR3 size: 14 residues. Germline V lookup: CDR1 MDHEN, CDR2 SYDVKM. CDR3 residues: CASRAGASGNEQYF. In DNA form, the CDR3 reads TGTGCCAGCAGAGCCGGGGCTAGCGGGAACGAGCAGTACTTC.